This TCR beta chain appears in the sequencing data of a study of T cells in localized non-small cell lung cancer. V was shortened by 8 bases and J by 2 bases, with 8 bases between the two germline ends. This CDR3 comprises 12 residues. CDR1 is WNHNN, CDR2 SYGVQD, per germline (reference sequence). Clones were sequenced by immunoSEQ multiplex PCR, and TCRdb holds only the in-frame ones, with some missing. Of tens of thousands of clones in the sample, 65% to 85% were seen once. The origin of this receptor is a man between 35 and 75 years old with stage III squamous cell lung carcinoma. The J gene is TRBJ2-3, the V gene TRBV10-1; D is ambiguous. The input for sequencing was peripheral blood, taken before any cancer treatment. As DNA, the CDR3 is TGCGCCAGCGCAGGCACCACAGATACGCAGTATTTT. Translation: CASAGTTDTQYF.